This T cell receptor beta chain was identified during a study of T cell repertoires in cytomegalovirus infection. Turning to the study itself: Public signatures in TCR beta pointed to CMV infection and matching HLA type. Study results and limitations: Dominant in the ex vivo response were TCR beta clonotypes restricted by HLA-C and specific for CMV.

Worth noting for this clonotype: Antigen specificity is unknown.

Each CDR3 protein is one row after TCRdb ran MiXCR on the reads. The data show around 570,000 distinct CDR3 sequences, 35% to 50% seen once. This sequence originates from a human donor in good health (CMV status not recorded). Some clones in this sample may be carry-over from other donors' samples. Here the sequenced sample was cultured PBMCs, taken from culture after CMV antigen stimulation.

CDR3 protein: CATGRGSNQPQHF. The CDR3 region has the DNA TGTGCCACCGGGAGGGGTAGCAATCAGCCCCAGCATTTT. The chain is built from TRBV6-5 and TRBJ1-5; TRBD1 might be the D (5 bases). This CDR3 comprises 13 residues. The V gene's germline CDR1 is MNHEY and CDR2 SVGAGI. Trimming took off 10 bases at V and 0 bases at J, with 10 bases between the two ends.